The present entry profiles one T cell receptor (beta chain) with its context. This clonotype has a count of ten or more. It has no known antigen specificity. No per-base quality is available; no much larger clone lies one base away. This record belongs to a study of T cell repertoires in cytomegalovirus infection (dated by TCRdb to the late 2010s). Background for the entire study: The HLA type of each donor mattered for the analysis, because public TCR beta signatures pointed to carriage of CMV infection along with the matching HLA type. Here is what the overall study found, with its caveats: In the ex vivo response, HLA-C-restricted CMV-specific TCR beta clonotypes were dominant, and in two of eight donors the single most frequent clonotype came from this HLA-C-restricted group. In both this cohort and an independent approximately 370-donor cohort, the cumulative frequency of public TCR beta family members distinguished carriers of CMV infection plus the relevant HLA type.

From the cysteine through the phenylalanine, the CDR3 covers 14 amino acids. Only the CDR3 region is kept as DNA, spanning 42 bases read in frame from base 1. Looking up the germline V gene yields CDR1 SGHTA and CDR2 FQGNSA. Trimming takes 2 bases from V and 6 bases from J, and the germline ends sit 13 bases apart. The run used an Illumina HiSeq 1500. TCRdb took the public reads, trimmed them with fastp at Q25, ran MiXCR for clone calling and kept in-frame beta chains. Every CDR3 protein is listed once, alongside the most common genes and DNA of its rows. The sample data list hundreds of thousands of distinct CDR3 sequences, and 5% to 8.5% of these were observed just once. About 6% of the sample is taken by the ten largest.

Sequencing was carried out using PBMCs. The sequence came from a human donor in good health (CMV status not recorded). Some clones in this sample may be carry-over from other donors' samples. The rearrangement joined TRBV7-2 to TRBJ1-1, with the D segment identity uncertain. The CDR3 region has the sequence CASSLLWALPEAFF. In nucleotide form, the sequence is TGTGCCAGCAGCTTACTCTGGGCCCTACCTGAAGCTTTCTTT.